A single TCR beta chain is shown here with its context. The V end was cut by 7 bases, the J end by 1 base, with 15 bases between. Looked up from germline, CDR1 is MNHNS and CDR2 is SASEGT. This CDR3 has 15 amino acids. 60 Vbeta and 13 Jbeta primers were used in PCR. The protocol was immunoSEQ multiplex PCR, while the TCRdb copy is restricted to in-frame clones and leaves out a portion. The sample has about 110,000 clones; the top ten hold roughly 4%. The sample comes from a study of cytomegalovirus exposure and HLA in healthy donors. Whole-study context: Early released data had tens of millions of unique TCRs, all coming from HLA-typed donors.

The material sequenced was PBMCs. This receptor was obtained from a man between 18 and 35 years old in good health and CMV-seronegative. V and J are TRBV6-1 and TRBJ2-3, with a possible D match to TRBD2 (6 bases). In DNA form, the CDR3 reads TGTGCCAGCACCATGGAGGGGAGAGGCACAGATACGCAGTATTTT. Residues: CASTMEGRGTDTQYF.